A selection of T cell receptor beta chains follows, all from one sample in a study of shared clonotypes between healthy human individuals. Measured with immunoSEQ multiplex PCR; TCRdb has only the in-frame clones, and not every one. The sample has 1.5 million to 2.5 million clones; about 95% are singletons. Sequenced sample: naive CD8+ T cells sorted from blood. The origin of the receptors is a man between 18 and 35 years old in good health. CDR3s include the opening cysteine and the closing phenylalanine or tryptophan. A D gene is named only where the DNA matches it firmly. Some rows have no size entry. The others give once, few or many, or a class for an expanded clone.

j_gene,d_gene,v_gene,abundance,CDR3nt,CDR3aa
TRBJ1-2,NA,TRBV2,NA,TGTGCCAGCAGGCGGACGTCTGTCTATGGCTACACCTTC,CASRRTSVYGYTF
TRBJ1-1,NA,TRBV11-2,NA,TGTGCCAGCAGCTTGGACGGAAACACTGAAGCTTTCTTT,CASSLDGNTEAFF
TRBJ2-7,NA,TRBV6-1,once,TGTGCCAGCAGTGCAGCGGGCAGCGCCTACGAGCAGTACTTC,CASSAAGSAYEQYF
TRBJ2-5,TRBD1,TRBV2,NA,TGTGCCAGCAGCTCCCCACTGTATGGACAGGGAGAGACCCAGTACTTC,CASSSPLYGQGETQYF
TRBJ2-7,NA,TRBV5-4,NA,TGTGCCAGCAGCCCAGGGTTCGGGGAGCAGTACTTC,CASSPGFGEQYF
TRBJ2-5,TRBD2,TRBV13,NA,TGTGCCAGCAGCTCCCTAGCGGTTAAAGAGACCCAGTACTTC,CASSSLAVKETQYF
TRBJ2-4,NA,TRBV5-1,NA,TGCGCCAGCAGCTTGGAGGGCGGACTGTCTCTAGCCAAAAACATTCAGTACTTC,CASSLEGGLSLAKNIQYF
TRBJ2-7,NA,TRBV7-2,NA,TGTGCCAGCAGCTTTTTGGGGTTATCCTACGAGCAGTACTTC,CASSFLGLSYEQYF
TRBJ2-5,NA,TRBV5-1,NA,TGCGCCAGCAGCTTGGTTGTGGGAGCGGAGACCCAGTACTTC,CASSLVVGAETQYF
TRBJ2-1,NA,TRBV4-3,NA,TGCGCCAGCAGCCAAGACCCCTATTACAATGAGCAGTTCTTC,CASSQDPYYNEQFF